The 9 T cell receptor beta chains reported below all come from one sample, sequenced in a study of molecular identifiers for immune sequencing clone quantification. TCRdb passed the PCR reads through MiXCR, listing each CDR3 protein once. Here the sample spans about 510,000 distinct CDR3 sequences, over 20% being singletons. The sequencing sample was made of naive CD8+ T cells from blood, with Jurkat cell RNA spiked in. Indicated subset: FACS-sorted CD8+CD4-CCR7+CD45RA+ naive T cells. The receptors come from a human donor in good health. Some libraries in this study had Jurkat cell RNA spiked in.

This sequence joins TRBV11-1 and TRBJ2-7; tentative D call: TRBD2 (6 bases). The CDR3 extends over 15 amino acids. Germline V gene lookup returns CDR1 SGHAT and CDR2 FQDESV (reference sequence). The V end lost 5 bases, the J end lost 1 base, and 15 bases lay between the germline ends. The CDR3 is CASSLVSSASYEQYF. CDR3 DNA sequence: TGTGCCAGCAGCCTCGTCTCTAGCGCATCCTACGAGCAGTACTTC.

A note on this clonotype: A much larger clone differs by one base, so this may be a read error. The chain employs TRBV29-1 and TRBJ1-2, with D possibly matching TRBD1 (6 bases). CDR3 length: 16 amino acids. CDR1 and CDR2 (germline): SQVTM, ANQGSEA. As DNA, the CDR3 is TGCAGCGTTGAGCTGGACAGTTGGGGAGCTAACTATGGCTACGCCTTC. Translating gives CSVELDSWGANYGYAF.

This clonotype was seen ten or more times. The chain employs TRBV20-1 and TRBJ2-3; 7 nucleotides match TRBD2. This CDR3 has 15 amino acids. Trimming removed 2 bases from V and 2 bases from J; junction bases left unmatched: 7. The germline gives CDR1 DFQATT, CDR2 SNEGSKA (reference sequence). The chain's CDR3 is CSARSLADNTDTQYF. The CDR3 DNA sequence: TGCAGTGCTAGAAGTCTAGCGGACAACACAGATACGCAGTATTTT.

This clonotype appeared a few times. The genes are TRBV7-2 and TRBJ2-7, with D perhaps being TRBD1 or TRBD2 (5 bases each). Germline values: CDR1 SGHTA, CDR2 FQGNSA. V lost 5 bases, J lost 3 bases, and 17 bases lay in between. The CDR3 covers 15 residues. The CDR3 loop is CASSATSGGVYEQYF. CDR3 DNA sequence: TGTGCCAGCAGCGCAACATCTGGGGGAGTCTACGAGCAGTACTTC.

This clonotype was observed at least ten times. The rearrangement uses TRBV27 and TRBJ2-7; weak D call: TRBD2 (6 bases). The CDR3 is 16 amino acids. V was cut by 5 bases and J by 4 bases, with 21 bases left in between. Germline CDR1 MNHEY, CDR2 SMNVEV (reference sequence). The CDR3 nucleotides are TGTGCCAGCAGTCCCAGCGTAGGAGCAGGGAGGTACGAGCAGTACTTC. The encoded protein is CASSPSVGAGRYEQYF.

This clonotype was picked up many times. The V gene is TRBV4-2, the J gene TRBJ1-2; D remains ambiguous. The CDR3 contains 16 residues. Trimming stripped 0 bases from V and 0 bases from J, with 11 bases between. CDR1 is LGHNA, CDR2 YNFKEQ, per germline. Written as DNA, the CDR3 is TGTGCCAGCAGCCAAGATCAGAGTTCATCTAACTATGGCTACACCTTC. This sequence encodes CASSQDQSSSNYGYTF.

The sample holds many counts of this clonotype. The rearrangement uses TRBV6-5 and TRBJ1-6; D not resolved. Germline V gives CDR1 MNHEY, CDR2 SVGAGI. V was pared by 7 bases and J by 3 bases, with 10 bases between. This CDR3 is built from 14 residues. The CDR3 is CASKEEDYNSPLHF. The CDR3 nucleotides read TGTGCCAGCAAGGAGGAGGACTATAATTCACCCCTCCACTTT.

The chain couples TRBV7-3 to TRBJ2-3; no clear D gene. The ends were cut back, 5 bases at V and 4 bases at J, with 10 bases in the middle. Germline CDR1 is SGHTA and CDR2 is FQGTGA. CDR3 length equals 13 residues. The CDR3 protein is CASSPSVPDTQYF. CDR3 DNA sequence: TGTGCCAGCAGCCCCTCCGTCCCAGATACGCAGTATTTT.

This chain links TRBV20-1 with TRBJ2-3, with TRBD2 matching over 7 bases. The germline V gene has CDR1 DFQATT and CDR2 SNEGSKA (reference sequence). This CDR3 spans 14 amino acids. Trimming took 2 bases from V and 4 from J; bases not matched to a gene: 6. The CDR3, as DNA: TGCAGTGCTAGATCGGCGGGAGTGGCAGATACGCAGTATTTT. Translated, it gives CSARSAGVADTQYF.